The rows below give T cell receptor beta chains drawn from one sample of a study of T cell repertoires in cytomegalovirus infection. TCRdb re-analysed the reads in MiXCR, keeping a single row per CDR3 protein. Altogether a few hundred thousand distinct CDR3 sequences are present, approximately 8.3% being singletons, with the ten largest covering over 13%. The sequencing input was PBMCs. The receptors stem from a human donor in good health (CMV status not recorded). Some clones in this sample may be carry-over from other donors' samples. CDR3s include the opening cysteine and the closing phenylalanine or tryptophan. Fields, in order: J gene, D gene, clone size, V gene, CDR3 length, CDR3 DNA, CDR3 protein. The D gene is left open where the match is weak. Size values are once, few and many counts, or a class for expanded clones, and some rows have none.

TRBJ1-1,TRBD1,many,TRBV7-2,13,TGTGCCAGCAGGGGACAGTCGAACACTGAAGCTTTCTTT,CASRGQSNTEAFF
TRBJ2-1,NA,NA,TRBV7-6,11,TGTGCCAGCAGTCTCGAGGATGAGCAGTTCTTC,CASSLEDEQFF
TRBJ2-7,TRBD1,NA,TRBV11-2,16,TGTGCCAGCAGCTTGCTAACTTGGACAGGCGACTACGAGCAGTACTTC,CASSLLTWTGDYEQYF
TRBJ2-3,NA,few,TRBV4-1,12,TGCGCCAGCAGCCAAGCGCCGGATACGCAGTATTTT,CASSQAPDTQYF
TRBJ2-3,NA,NA,TRBV28,16,TGTGCCAGCAGGGACGGGACGGCAGGGAGAAGAGATACGCAGTATTTT,CASRDGTAGRRDTQYF
TRBJ2-5,NA,many,TRBV20-1,13,TGCAGTGCTTACGTAGGGAGACAAGAGACCCAGTACTTC,CSAYVGRQETQYF
TRBJ2-5,NA,many,TRBV6-2/TRBV6-3,13,TGTGCCACCGGACAGTCGTTTCGGGAGACCCAGTACTTC,CATGQSFRETQYF
TRBJ2-7,NA,NA,TRBV11-2,14,TGTGCCAGCAGCCCTCGGGACCTAACCTACGAGCAGTACTTC,CASSPRDLTYEQYF
TRBJ1-2,TRBD1,many,TRBV7-2,15,TGTGCCAGCAGCTTAGAGGGACAGGGGGCGTGGGGCTACACCTTC,CASSLEGQGAWGYTF
TRBJ2-7,TRBD1,many,TRBV7-2,14,TGTGCCAGCAGCTTAGTGACAGGGGACTACGAGCAGTACTTC,CASSLVTGDYEQYF
TRBJ2-7,TRBD1,many,TRBV7-8,15,TGTGCCAGCAGCTTAGAACGGACAGGGGCTGGCGAGCAGTACTTC,CASSLERTGAGEQYF
TRBJ1-1,TRBD1,few,TRBV12-5,14,TGTGCTAGTGGGGGGACAGGGTTGGTCACTGAAGCTTTCTTT,CASGGTGLVTEAFF
TRBJ1-6,NA,many,TRBV11-2,15,TGTGCCAGCTGCGACGGGGGCCCCTATAATTCACCCCTCCACTTT,CASCDGGPYNSPLHF